This T cell receptor (beta chain) was sequenced for a study of T cells after yellow fever vaccination. One entry per CDR3 protein results from TCRdb running MiXCR on the 5' RACE reads. The repertoire includes approximately 150,000 distinct CDR3 sequences, approximately 10% of them detected once, and roughly 36% sits in the top ten. This clonotype has only a few counts. V lost 4 bases, J lost 5 bases, and 12 bases stayed unmatched. The CDR3 length is 18 residues. The chain joins TRBV12-3 or TRBV12-4 to TRBJ2-5; 14 positions agree with TRBD2. This sample comprised CD8+ T cells sorted from PBMCs, obtained 45 days after the yellow fever booster vaccination. This TCR came from a man aged 18-30 years who received the YFV17D yellow fever vaccine. The CDR3 protein is CASSWGLAGALRDETQYF. The CDR3 DNA follows: TGTGCCAGCAGTTGGGGACTAGCGGGGGCCCTTAGAGATGAGACCCAGTACTTC.